This TCR beta chain appears in the sequencing data of a study of T cell responses to AZD1222 COVID-19 vaccine. Looking at the study overall: Second doses were pooled across both intervals (about 4 or about 12 weeks).

Study findings and constraints: Two doses of AZD1222 preceded a rise in Spike-specific TCR breadth and depth. Most donors were white British and more were female, and clonal diversity was possibly underestimated. Baseline antibody screening turned up just a handful of seropositive AZD1222 recipients.

With regard to this clone: What it recognizes is unknown.

Profiled with immunoSEQ multiplex PCR; TCRdb holds only in-frame clones, not every one. The data show some 120,000 clones, 93% seen once. The input for sequencing was peripheral blood, taken on day 0 of AZD1222 vaccination. This TCR was recovered from an adult in good health.

The DNA for the CDR3 is TGTGCCTGGAGTCCGGGAGGGATCGGTGAAAAACTGTTTTTT. Protein product: CAWSPGGIGEKLFF. This rearrangement joins TRBV30 to TRBJ1-4; D call uncertain. Germline V gene lookup returns CDR1 GTSNPN and CDR2 SVGIG (reference sequence). This CDR3 contains 14 residues. Trimming stripped 2 bases from V and 7 bases from J, with 14 bases between.